This TCR beta chain came from a study of T cell responses to AZD1222 COVID-19 vaccine (dated by TCRdb to the early 2020s). Regarding the research as a whole: AZD1222 recipients whose second dose came at about 4 weeks and those whose second dose came at about 12 weeks were combined into one group, since spike-specific TCR depth and breadth did not differ between the two schedules. TCR sequencing covered over 230 trial participants: around 210 given two doses of AZD1222 and about 26 given two doses of MenACWY control vaccine. Enrollment into the trials was organized by age into subgroups of 18-55, 56-69 and 70-plus years, and those subgroups contained about 150, 27 and 61 TCR-sequenced participants, respectively. General study outcomes and caveats: Vaccine-associated CD4 TCRs spanned the whole spike protein, with dominant responses in regions 160-218 and 743-854. Reportedly, close to half of the unique spike-specific TCRs recognized epitopes lying outside the regions that are mutated in the B.1.351 and B.1.1.7 variants. Because no day 14 peak-response samples were available, the repertoires could be characterized only after the peak T cell response. A significant rise in spike-specific TCR breadth and depth was observed after two AZD1222 doses relative to day 0 and relative to MenACWY recipients. Only a handful of AZD1222 recipients were SARS-CoV-2 seropositive at baseline, limiting conclusions about previously exposed vaccinees. Participants were mostly white British, with more females than males. The authors suggested clonal diversity may have been underestimated. The 56-69-year group was small, and its depth increase did not reach significance, likely because of low power.

In regard to this clone: Its antigen remains undetermined. There are no base qualities to consult, and no much larger clone falls within one base.

The label giving this sample's time point can be read as: baseline before first vaccination. The vaccinee samples were drawn from two UK trials, COV001 and COV002, one of which was a single-blind randomized controlled phase 2/3 trial testing AZD1222 (ChAdOx1 nCoV-19) in healthy adults. For TCRbeta chain sequencing, PBMC samples from trial participants were taken at day 0 and at day 28 after the second dose. V is clipped by 1 base and J by 6 bases, and the sequence between their germline boundaries is 9 bases long. There are 14 amino acids in the CDR3, from cysteine to phenylalanine inclusive. Left in the record is the CDR3 DNA by itself, 42 bases read in frame from the first base. Via the germline V gene, CDR1 is SNHLY and CDR2 FYNNEI. The CDR3 regions of human TCRbeta chains were analyzed by immunosequencing. The authors processed their data as follows. TCRs in the repertoires were compared against a reference library of SARS-CoV-2-specific TCRs that had been generated with the MIRA antigen-specificity platform. Breadth was defined as the fraction of unique TCRs that were SARS-CoV-2-associated, and depth was defined as the fraction of total T cells that were SARS-CoV-2-associated. Each spike-specific TCR was assigned to its reactive spike region and to a CD4 or CD8 class using the MIRA data. Log10-transformed breadth and depth values were compared by one-way ANOVA with Sidak's multiple comparisons tests. TCRdb limited this immuneACCESS table to in-frame rearrangements with V and J called. A share of clones is missing; checked studies link under half to unresolved V genes, and the rest is unexplained. That table furnishes V, J and clone size, whereas the DNA furnished D and trimming. The sample data list around 77,000 clones, and 86% of these were observed just once. The ten biggest clones cover roughly 2.4% of the sample.

This sequence uses TRBV2 and TRBJ2-2; the D call is possibly TRBD1 or TRBD2, each sharing 5 bases. The sample consisted of peripheral blood, taken on day 0 of AZD1222 vaccination. This receptor was obtained from an adult in good health. The DNA reads as follows: TGTGCCAGCAGTGAAGGAGGGGTGGCCGGGGAGCTGTTTTTT. It translates as CASSEGGVAGELFF.